This is a list of T cell receptor beta chains from one sample in a study of blood T cell repertoires in COVID-19. Some clones are missing from TCRdb's copy, which holds only in-frame ones; the method was immunoSEQ multiplex PCR. The sample lists over 200,000 clones, around 80% occurring once. Sequencing input: peripheral blood. The receptors shown here come from a woman under 40 with COVID-19, enrolled during active disease. Both conserved end residues are part of each CDR3. Each record gives: D gene, clone size, V gene, J gene, CDR3 protein, CDR3 DNA. A D gene is named only where the DNA matches it firmly. The size of a clone is reported for some rows only, either as once, few or many, or as a class for expanded clones.

>TRBD1|-|TRBV7-8|TRBJ2-1
CASSPQTGPGEQFF
TGTGCCAGCAGCCCCCAGACAGGGCCAGGTGAGCAGTTCTTC
>TRBD2|-|TRBV19|TRBJ2-7
CASTPSGRIGYEQYF
TGTGCCAGTACTCCTAGCGGGCGGATTGGATACGAGCAGTACTTC
>-|-|TRBV12-3/TRBV12-4|TRBJ2-5
CASSLAGDETQYF
TGTGCCAGCAGTTTAGCGGGAGACGAGACCCAGTACTTC
>TRBD2|-|TRBV7-3|TRBJ2-1
CASSLLAGVPSYNEQFF
TGTGCCAGCAGCTTACTAGCGGGAGTCCCCTCCTACAATGAGCAGTTCTTC
>-|-|TRBV28|TRBJ1-5
CASSWRDQPQHF
TGTGCCAGCAGTTGGAGAGATCAGCCCCAGCATTTT
>TRBD2|-|TRBV11-2|TRBJ2-5
CASSLVPSGRTYQETQYF
TGTGCCAGCAGCTTAGTCCCTAGCGGGAGGACGTACCAAGAGACCCAGTACTTC
>TRBD1|-|TRBV3-1/TRBV3-2|TRBJ1-1
CASSRGTGNTEAFF
TGTGCCAGCAGCCGCGGGACAGGGAACACTGAAGCTTTCTTT
>-|-|TRBV4-1|TRBJ2-7
CASSQDRGSPYEQYF
TGCGCCAGCAGCCAAGATAGGGGCTCCCCTTACGAGCAGTACTTC
>-|once|TRBV5-4|TRBJ1-1
CASSLPQGANTEAFF
TGTGCCAGCAGCTTACCCCAGGGTGCGAACACTGAAGCTTTCTTT
>-|-|TRBV3-1/TRBV3-2|TRBJ2-7
CASSRDRTSYEQYF
TGTGCCAGCAGCCGCGACAGGACCTCCTACGAGCAGTACTTC
>-|-|TRBV25-1|TRBJ2-7
CASSESAERQYF
TGTGCCAGCAGTGAATCGGCCGAGCGGCAGTACTTC
>TRBD1|-|TRBV2|TRBJ2-6
CASSRDRGLGGANVLTF
TGTGCCAGCAGTCGGGACAGGGGCCTTGGAGGGGCCAACGTCCTGACTTTC
>-|-|TRBV14|TRBJ1-2
CASSLSSYGYTF
TGTGCCAGCAGCCTGTCATCCTATGGCTACACCTTC
>TRBD2|-|TRBV29-1|TRBJ2-1
CSVDSGRTSGNEQFF
TGCAGCGTTGACTCCGGGAGGACTAGCGGGAATGAGCAGTTCTTC
>TRBD1|once|TRBV30|TRBJ1-1
CAFSTGGIGEAFF
TGTGCCTTTTCAACAGGGGGCATAGGTGAAGCTTTCTTT
>TRBD1|-|TRBV5-1|TRBJ1-1
CASSQIPGQGMNTEAFF
TGCGCCAGCAGCCAGATCCCGGGACAGGGAATGAACACTGAAGCTTTCTTT
>-|-|TRBV5-6|TRBJ2-5
CASSTGVVETQYF
TGTGCCAGCAGCACGGGGGTGGTGGAGACCCAGTACTTC
>-|-|TRBV29-1|TRBJ1-2
CSVRTDGYGYTF
TGCAGCGTTCGGACAGACGGCTATGGCTACACCTTC
>-|-|TRBV24-1|TRBJ1-4
CATSDLLGSGTEKLFF
TGTGCCACCAGTGATTTGCTAGGATCCGGTACGGAAAAACTGTTTTTT
>-|-|TRBV29-1|TRBJ2-5
CSVGRVGETQYF
TGCAGCGTTGGGCGGGTTGGGGAGACCCAGTACTTC
>-|-|TRBV19|TRBJ1-1
CASSMGGFTEAFF
TGTGCCAGTAGTATGGGAGGATTCACTGAAGCTTTCTTT
>TRBD1|-|TRBV7-7|TRBJ2-5
CASSKTGGADPGETQYF
TGTGCCAGCAGCAAAACAGGGGGCGCTGACCCAGGGGAGACCCAGTACTTC
>TRBD1|once|TRBV9|TRBJ1-1
CASSSGQGKREGAEAFF
TGTGCCAGCAGCTCGGGACAGGGGAAGAGAGAGGGAGCTGAAGCTTTCTTT
>-|-|TRBV9|TRBJ1-2
CASSSGQDQGYTF
TGTGCCAGCAGCAGTGGGCAGGATCAGGGTTACACCTTC
>-|-|TRBV27|TRBJ2-7
CASSLMRDSAYEQYF
TGTGCCAGCAGTTTGATGAGGGACTCTGCCTACGAGCAGTACTTC
>TRBD2|-|TRBV9|TRBJ2-1
CASSTGLAGSFYNEQFF
TGTGCCAGCAGCACGGGACTAGCGGGTTCCTTTTACAATGAGCAGTTCTTC
>-|-|TRBV7-9|TRBJ2-3
CASSHPISGAGTDTQYF
TGTGCCAGCAGCCACCCAATTAGCGGCGCCGGCACAGATACGCAGTATTTT
>-|-|TRBV9|TRBJ2-7
CASSEFDRGEQYF
TGTGCCAGCAGCGAATTCGACCGGGGTGAGCAGTACTTC
>-|-|TRBV5-6|TRBJ2-7
CASSPSGAVEQYF
TGTGCCAGCAGCCCCTCGGGAGCAGTCGAGCAGTACTTC
>TRBD2|-|TRBV18|TRBJ2-2
CASSPQTMGLAGNTGELFF
TGTGCCAGCTCACCTCAGACTATGGGACTAGCGGGAAACACCGGGGAGCTGTTTTTT
>-|-|TRBV7-9|TRBJ2-3
CAVAIGGGTDTQYF
TGTGCCGTAGCCATAGGAGGCGGTACAGATACGCAGTATTTT
>TRBD1|-|TRBV11-2|TRBJ2-7
CASSLAQPGQGTYEQYF
TGTGCCAGCAGCTTAGCTCAACCGGGACAGGGTACCTACGAGCAGTACTTC
>-|-|TRBV6-1|TRBJ2-7
CASSERTPSYEQYF
TGTGCCAGCAGTGAAAGGACACCCTCCTACGAGCAGTACTTC
>-|-|TRBV18|TRBJ2-7
CASSPGHYYEQYF
TGTGCCAGCTCACCGGGACACTACTACGAGCAGTACTTC
>-|-|TRBV6-6|TRBJ1-2
CASSYVGVSYGYTF
TGTGCCAGCAGTTACGTGGGAGTTAGCTATGGCTACACCTTC
>-|-|TRBV5-4|TRBJ1-1
CASINRVNTEAFF
TGTGCCAGCATCAACAGGGTCAACACTGAAGCTTTCTTT
>-|once|TRBV11-2|TRBJ2-7
CASSFARVGYEQYF
TGTGCCAGCAGCTTTGCCAGGGTAGGGTACGAGCAGTACTTC
>TRBD2|-|TRBV5-1|TRBJ2-3
CASSLDGSGSSTDTQYF
TGCGCCAGCAGCTTGGATGGTAGCGGGTCTAGCACAGATACGCAGTATTTT
>-|-|TRBV12-3/TRBV12-4|TRBJ1-5
CASSFGGGQPQHF
TGTGCCAGCTCCTTTGGGGGCGGTCAGCCCCAGCATTTT
>TRBD1|-|TRBV27|TRBJ1-1
CASSPWTGTNTEAFF
TGTGCCAGCAGTCCCTGGACAGGGACGAACACTGAAGCTTTCTTT
>-|-|TRBV6-1|TRBJ2-7
CASSEALQTVLYEQYF
TGTGCCAGCAGTGAAGCGCTTCAGACTGTCCTCTACGAGCAGTACTTC
>TRBD1|-|TRBV27|TRBJ2-7
CASSRDSASYEQYF
TGTGCCAGCAGCCGGGACAGCGCCTCCTACGAGCAGTACTTC
>TRBD1|-|TRBV6-6|TRBJ2-7
CASSDRGNYEQYF
TGTGCCAGCAGCGACAGGGGGAACTACGAGCAGTACTTC
>-|-|TRBV7-3|TRBJ2-2
CASSPRASYTAGELFF
TGTGCCAGCAGCCCGCGGGCCAGCTACACGGCCGGGGAGCTGTTTTTT
>-|-|TRBV5-4|TRBJ1-2
CASSLAGGQDYGYTF
TGTGCCAGCAGCTTGGCGGGGGGGCAGGACTATGGCTACACCTTC
>TRBD1|-|TRBV19|TRBJ1-5
CASSYWGKRTGGVGSNQPQHF
TGTGCCAGTAGTTATTGGGGCAAGAGGACAGGAGGAGTTGGGAGCAATCAGCCCCAGCATTTT
>-|-|TRBV7-9|TRBJ2-2
CASSADRNTGELFF
TGTGCCAGCAGCGCGGACAGGAACACCGGGGAGCTGTTTTTT
>TRBD2|-|TRBV7-9|TRBJ2-1
CASSPSGMGNEQFF
TGTGCCAGCAGCCCGAGCGGGATGGGCAATGAGCAGTTCTTC
>TRBD2|-|TRBV5-4|TRBJ2-5
CASSSTGTSGRDQYF
TGTGCCAGCAGCTCGACCGGGACTAGCGGTCGCGACCAGTACTTC
>TRBD1|-|TRBV19|TRBJ1-2
CASSIRQGGGGYTF
TGTGCCAGTAGTATAAGACAGGGCGGAGGAGGCTACACCTTC
>TRBD2|-|TRBV4-1|TRBJ2-7
CASSLRPGGGPYEQYF
TGCGCCAGCAGCCTCCGCCCCGGGGGGGGCCCCTACGAGCAGTACTTC
>TRBD1|-|TRBV10-3|TRBJ2-1
CAIRPGQGWDEQFF
TGTGCCATCAGACCGGGACAGGGGTGGGATGAGCAGTTCTTC
>-|-|TRBV28|TRBJ1-5
CASSPRTQNTQPQHF
TGTGCCAGCAGTCCCCGGACACAAAACACTCAGCCCCAGCATTTT
>-|-|TRBV6-5|TRBJ1-1
CATRGGELNTEAFF
TGTGCCACCCGGGGTGGGGAATTGAACACTGAAGCTTTCTTT
>TRBD1|-|TRBV11-2|TRBJ1-4
CASSSPRTGNEKLFF
TGTGCCAGCAGCTCACCACGGACAGGGAACGAAAAACTGTTTTTT
>TRBD2|-|TRBV4-1|TRBJ2-3
CASSQGRLAVTDTQYF
TGCGCCAGCAGCCAGGGGCGGCTAGCGGTTACAGATACGCAGTATTTT